This T cell receptor (beta chain) is from a study of glioma-infiltrating T cells after dendritic cell vaccination. Study background: After recurrence, repeat resection gave post-vaccination tumor, with five paired samples.

Repertoires were generated with immunoSEQ multiplex PCR, while TCRdb's copy carries only in-frame clones and drops some. The data show 2,500 to 3,000 clones, 85% seen once. The sample's time point: after dendritic cell vaccination, including at tumor progression/relapse. Monocyte-derived dendritic cells, cultured approximately 7 days with IL-4 and GM-CSF, were pulsed with autologous tumor lysate. Isocitrate dehydrogenase mutation was absent in all glioblastoma patients. Deletions cut 5 bases from V and 0 bases from J, with 17 bases between. The CDR3 totals 16 residues. From germline, CDR1 is SEHNR and CDR2 FQNEAQ (reference sequence).

Sequencing used tumor tissue, obtained after dendritic cell vaccination. The sequence was collected from a human donor with glioblastoma. This chain links TRBV7-9 with TRBJ2-7; a possible D gene is TRBD2 (5 bases). The CDR3 reads CASSPPNAGSSYEQYF. For the CDR3, the DNA is TGTGCCAGCAGCCCCCCGAATGCTGGGAGCTCCTACGAGCAGTACTTC.